This T cell receptor beta chain was documented in a study of blood T cell repertoires in COVID-19. About the study: The United States, Italy and Spain supplied acute and convalescent COVID-19 samples.

Some clones are missing from TCRdb's copy, which holds only in-frame ones; the method was immunoSEQ multiplex PCR. The sample has about 75,000 clones, around 80% seen once. V was clipped by 4 bases and J by 0 bases, with 22 bases between them. The length of the CDR3 is 19 residues. The germline CDR1 and CDR2 sequences are SGHNT and YENEEA. The specimen sequenced was peripheral blood. This receptor was obtained from a woman between 45 and 65 years old with acute or convalescent COVID-19. V gene TRBV11-3 combines with J gene TRBJ2-1; D perhaps matches TRBD2 (7 bases). The CDR3 coding sequence is TGTGCCAGCAGCTCGACGATCAGGGGACTACCAAACTCCTACAATGAGCAGTTCTTC. Translated, it gives CASSSTIRGLPNSYNEQFF.